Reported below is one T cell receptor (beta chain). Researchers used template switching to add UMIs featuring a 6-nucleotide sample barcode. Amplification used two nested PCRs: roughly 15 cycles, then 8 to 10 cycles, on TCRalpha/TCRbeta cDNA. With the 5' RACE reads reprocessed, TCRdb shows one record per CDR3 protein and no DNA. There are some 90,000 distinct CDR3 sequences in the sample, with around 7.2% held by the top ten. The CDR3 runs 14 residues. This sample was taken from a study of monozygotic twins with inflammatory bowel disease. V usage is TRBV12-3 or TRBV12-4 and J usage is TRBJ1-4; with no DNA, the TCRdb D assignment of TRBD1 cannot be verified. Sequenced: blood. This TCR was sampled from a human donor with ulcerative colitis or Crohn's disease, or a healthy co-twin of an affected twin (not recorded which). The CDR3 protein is CASRTGTGGEKLFF.